The clone carrying this TCR beta chain has at least ten counts. Assembly of TCR beta libraries relied on iRepertoire HTBI primers together with Arm-PCR of CDR3 regions. Each CDR3 protein is one row after TCRdb ran MiXCR on the multiplex PCR reads. The sample includes 350,000 to 450,000 distinct CDR3 sequences, 12% of them seen just once. The record originates from a study of regulatory T cells in long-lasting Graves disease. The time point was: newly diagnosed GD, antithyroid drugs for less than 3 months. Extracted RNA from PBMCs served as the source of the TCR library. Patient provenance is recorded as an endocrinology department in Xi'an, China. The CDR3 is 12 amino acids. Deletions cut 2 bases from V and 1 base from J, with 5 bases between. Germline loops: CDR1 GTSNPN, CDR2 SVGIG (reference sequence). These same records also appear under a second study, on T cells in Graves' hyperthyroidism and ophthalmopathy. That paper notes: The primer set for the first-round RT-PCR of the TCR CDR3 was HTBI. The model's output predicted ophthalmopathy at a median of about 6.5 months prior to onset.

The specimen comprised peripheral blood mononuclear cells (PBMCs), sampled at new diagnosis, from a patient treated with antithyroid drugs. The receptor was derived from a woman aged 18-29 years with Graves disease. The chain uses TRBV30 and TRBJ1-2; D remains ambiguous. The CDR3 DNA reads as TGTGCCTGGAGTAGCAGTAACTATGGCTACACCTTC. Translating gives CAWSSSNYGYTF.